The entry below describes one T cell receptor beta chain. Its specificity is unknown. Germline V CDR1 and CDR2: MDHEN, SYDVKM. The length of the CDR3 is 15 residues. The junction had 13 bases not matched to a gene; V was cut back by 8 bases and J by 6 bases. These data belong to a study of cytomegalovirus exposure and HLA in healthy donors. Points from the study as a whole: CMV serostatus stood as the only immune exposure information on hand. What was likely a sequencing artifact was a cluster of highly shared sequence variants.

PCR employed 60 Vbeta and 13 Jbeta primers. Sequencing was performed with immunoSEQ multiplex PCR; in TCRdb, only in-frame clones are kept and a portion is missing. The table shows about 150,000 clones, with approximately 80% occurring only once. Each donor was nominally healthy when sampled (though unrecorded immune exposures were likely). The clonotype comes from a woman aged 45-59 years in good health and CMV-seropositive. The rearrangement uses TRBV28 and TRBJ2-3, with 8 bases identical to TRBD2. The sequenced material came from PBMCs. CDR3 in DNA: TGTGCCAGCGTCCCCCCCAGCGGGAGAGTTGATACGCAGTATTTT. Its translation is CASVPPSGRVDTQYF.